The next 30 T cell receptor beta chains were all read from a single sample in a study of radiotherapy plus CTLA-4 blockade in lung cancer. Clones were sequenced by immunoSEQ multiplex PCR, and TCRdb holds only the in-frame ones, with some missing. This table holds approximately 94,000 clones, roughly 80% found once. Source: peripheral blood, taken from a patient treated with radiotherapy plus ipilimumab. These receptor sequences come from a human donor with non-small cell lung cancer that progressed on radiotherapy plus ipilimumab.

V gene TRBV6-1 combines with J gene TRBJ2-7; 9 nucleotides align to TRBD2. The ends lost 7 bases at V and 4 bases at J; junction bases unmatched: 5. This CDR3 region has 13 residues. Germline V gives CDR1 MNHNS, CDR2 SASEGT. The CDR3: CASTPAGGYEQYF. In DNA form, the CDR3 reads TGTGCCAGCACCCCAGCGGGGGGTTACGAGCAGTACTTC.

V and J are TRBV7-8 and TRBJ2-7, with 7 bases identical to TRBD1. The length of the CDR3 is 14 residues. Germline lookup yields CDR1 SGHVS and CDR2 FQNEAQ. Trimming removed 7 bases from V and 2 bases from J; junction bases left unmatched: 8. CDR3 amino acids: CASTKGTVTYEQYF. For the CDR3, the DNA is TGTGCCAGCACCAAGGGGACAGTAACCTACGAGCAGTACTTC.

The genes are TRBV30 and TRBJ1-1; D is possibly TRBD1 (6 bases). This CDR3 comprises 15 residues. The germline V gene has CDR1 GTSNPN and CDR2 SVGIG (reference sequence). Trimming left V 4 bases short and J 4 bases short, with 19 bases between. The CDR3 loop is CAWNYPTGASTEAFF. The CDR3 nucleotides read TGTGCCTGGAATTACCCGACGGGGGCTTCCACTGAAGCTTTCTTT.

V gene TRBV19 combines with J gene TRBJ2-5; D gene ambiguous. The CDR3 has 14 residues. Trimming removed 1 base from V and 1 base from J, with 7 bases in between. The germline V gene encodes CDR1 LNHDA and CDR2 SQIVND (reference sequence). The CDR3 protein is CASSIVTSQETQYF. The CDR3 DNA is TGTGCCAGTAGTATAGTCACCAGCCAAGAGACCCAGTACTTC.

The chain links TRBV5-1 to TRBJ2-2, with 9 bases aligning to TRBD2. CDR3 size: 16 residues. Germline-derived CDR1 and CDR2 are SGHRS and YFSETQ. The J segment lost 7 bases and the V segment lost 0 bases, leaving 7 bases of the junction unmatched. The chain's CDR3 is CASSLVPRTSDGELFF. The CDR3 nucleotides read TGCGCCAGCAGCTTGGTCCCGAGGACTAGCGACGGGGAGCTGTTTTTT.

J is TRBJ2-3 and V is TRBV6-5; 10 bases map to TRBD1. The germline gives CDR1 MNHEY, CDR2 SVGAGI. The V and J ends lost 2 bases and 3 bases, in that order; junction bases with no gene match: 2. The CDR3 contains 15 residues. The CDR3 region has the DNA TGTGCCAGCAGTTACCAGGACAGGGGGACAGATACGCAGTATTTT. Its protein product is CASSYQDRGTDTQYF.

V gene TRBV4-1 combines with J gene TRBJ1-4; D remains ambiguous. The CDR3 runs 17 residues. Germline loops: CDR1 MGHRA, CDR2 YSYEKL. The germline V and J ends were trimmed by 1 base and 0 bases, with 12 bases remaining between them. The CDR3 nucleotides are TGCGCCAGCAGCCAAGTCGGACGGGCTGCAACTAATGAAAAACTGTTTTTT. It translates to CASSQVGRAATNEKLFF.

The chain recombines TRBV5-1 with TRBJ2-5; D is ambiguous. The better agreement between TRBJ2-7 and the DNA end casts doubt on the J call. The CDR3 contains 15 residues. CDR1 is SGHRS and CDR2 is YFSETQ in the germline V gene. CDR3 protein: CASSLGGTSSYEQYF. In DNA, the CDR3 is TGCGCCAGCAGCTTGGGGGGTACAAGCTCCTACGAGCAGTACTTC.

This clone has a single count. The chain combines TRBV28 with TRBJ1-5; 7 bases line up with TRBD1. Per germline, CDR1 MDHEN and CDR2 SYDVKM. V shed 7 bases, J shed 5 bases, and the junction held 5 bases outside the gene matches. The CDR3 sequence is 13 residues long. CDR3 in DNA: TGTGCCAGCATGGACAGGTTGGATCAGCCCCAGCATTTT. It is translated as CASMDRLDQPQHF.

The J gene is TRBJ1-2, the V gene TRBV7-8, with 8 bases fitting TRBD1. The CDR3 spans 15 residues. V gave up 2 bases and J gave up 6 bases; unmatched junction bases: 8. Germline V gene sequence: CDR1 SGHVS, CDR2 FQNEAQ. DNA for the CDR3: TGTGCCAGCAGCTTACTGACAGGGGAGTGGCATGGCTACACCTTC. It translates to CASSLLTGEWHGYTF. Drawing the rest from reference TRBV7-8 and TRBJ1-2, the complete variable domain is GAGVSQSPRYKVAKRGQDVALRCDPISGHVSLFWYQQALGQGPEFLTYFQNEAQLDKSGLPSDRFFAERPEGSVSTLKIQRTQQEDSAVYLCASSLLTGEWHGYTFGSGTRLTVV.

This chain uses TRBV28 with TRBJ2-7; 8 nucleotides line up with TRBD1. Germline values: CDR1 MDHEN, CDR2 SYDVKM. The CDR3 extends over 14 amino acids. The V segment lost 6 bases and the J segment 3 bases; nucleotides outside the gene matches: 7. This chain's CDR3 is CASSGQGLSYEQYF. CDR3 DNA sequence: TGTGCCAGCAGCGGACAGGGTTTGAGCTACGAGCAGTACTTC.

This clone was detected only a few times. The chain recombines TRBV2 with TRBJ2-6; D is possibly TRBD1 (5 bases). The CDR3 has 12 residues. Germline V gene lookup returns CDR1 SNHLY and CDR2 FYNNEI. Trimming removed 10 bases from V and 2 bases from J, with 6 bases in between. This CDR3 is CATGPGANVLTF. The CDR3 DNA follows: TGTGCCACAGGGCCTGGGGCCAACGTCCTGACTTTC. Drawing the rest from reference TRBV2 and TRBJ2-6, the complete variable domain is EPEVTQTPSHQVTQMGQEVILRCVPISNHLYFYWYRQILGQKVEFLVSFYNNEISEKSEIFDDQFSVERPDGSNFTLKIRSTKLEDSAMYFCATGPGANVLTFGAGSRLTVL.

In this sample, this clone turned up once. The rearrangement uses TRBV7-8 and TRBJ1-1; D is undetermined. Germline-derived CDR1 and CDR2 are SGHVS and FQNEAQ. Trimming pared 5 bases from V and 1 base from J, leaving 8 bases between. This CDR3 region has 13 residues. The CDR3 sequence: CASSQTENTEAFF. In nucleotides, the CDR3 is TGTGCCAGCAGCCAGACGGAGAACACTGAAGCTTTCTTT. The full variable domain, completed using reference TRBV7-8 and TRBJ1-1, is GAGVSQSPRYKVAKRGQDVALRCDPISGHVSLFWYQQALGQGPEFLTYFQNEAQLDKSGLPSDRFFAERPEGSVSTLKIQRTQQEDSAVYLCASSQTENTEAFFGQGTRLTVV.

This clone was seen a handful of times. CDR3 in DNA: TGTGCCAGCAGTTCCCATGGGTCTATCTATGGCTACACCTTC. Translation gives CASSSHGSIYGYTF. The chain combines TRBV28 with TRBJ1-2; D remains ambiguous. Trimming removed 4 bases at V and 4 bases at J, with 13 bases between. This CDR3 has 14 amino acids. Germline CDR1 is MDHEN and CDR2 is SYDVKM.

V usage is TRBV5-1 and J usage is TRBJ2-7; 8 positions match TRBD1. This CDR3 has 15 amino acids. Germline CDR1 is SGHRS and CDR2 is YFSETQ. The trim removed 3 bases at V and 6 bases at J, leaving 11 bases unmatched. Written as DNA, the CDR3 is TGCGCCAGCAGCTCTGGGACAGGATTGTTCCCCGAGCAGTACTTC. Its protein is CASSSGTGLFPEQYF.

V is TRBV6-1 and J is TRBJ2-2; D is undetermined. The CDR3 consists of 13 residues. V was shortened by 4 bases and J by 7 bases, with 10 bases between the two germline ends. Germline V gene lookup returns CDR1 MNHNS and CDR2 SASEGT. This CDR3 reads CASSVRFFGELFF. CDR3 sequence (DNA): TGTGCCAGCAGTGTACGGTTTTTCGGGGAGCTGTTTTTT.

Worth noting for this clone: An end of the junction differs from the germline gene, which may be a read error. This chain links TRBV7-7 with TRBJ2-5, with D possibly called TRBD1 or TRBD2 (5 bases each). CDR3 length: 15 residues. CDR1 SSHAT and CDR2 FNYEAQ come from the germline V gene (reference sequence). CDR3 nucleotides: TGTGCTAGCAGCCCAGGGTTGGGGACCGGGGAGACCCAGTACTTC. Translating it yields CASSPGLGTGETQYF.

The chain combines TRBV7-9 with TRBJ1-2; D perhaps matches TRBD1 (5 bases). The germline V and J ends were trimmed by 1 base and 7 bases, with 10 bases remaining between them. Per germline, CDR1 SEHNR and CDR2 FQNEAQ (reference sequence). This CDR3 has 13 amino acids. CDR3 in amino acids: CASSLDTQGGYTF. Here the CDR3 DNA reads TGTGCCAGCAGCTTAGATACTCAGGGTGGCTACACCTTC.

The chain combines TRBV5-1 with TRBJ2-3; no clear D gene. Trimming stripped 5 bases from V and 6 bases from J, with 10 bases between. CDR3 length equals 12 residues. Germline V lookup: CDR1 SGHRS, CDR2 YFSETQ. The DNA for the CDR3 is TGCGCCAGCAGGTTGTTCGGGGATACGCAGTATTTT. The encoded protein is CASRLFGDTQYF.

The genes are TRBV12-5 and TRBJ2-2; TRBD2 matches at 11 bases. The CDR3 spans 18 residues. From germline, CDR1 is LGHNT and CDR2 FRNRAP. Trimming removed 5 bases from V and 1 base from J; junction bases left unmatched: 9. CDR3 sequence reads: CASGRAPTSGRNTGELFF. In DNA, the CDR3 is TGTGCTAGTGGTAGGGCGCCTACTAGCGGGAGGAACACCGGGGAGCTGTTTTTT. Filled out from reference TRBV12-5 and TRBJ2-2, the complete variable domain reads DARVTQTPRHKVTEMGQEVTMRCQPILGHNTVFWYRQTMMQGLELLAYFRNRAPLDDSGMPKDRFSAEMPDATLATLKIQPSEPRDSAVYFCASGRAPTSGRNTGELFFGEGSRLTVL.

This chain uses TRBV27 with TRBJ2-2; 9 bases align to TRBD1. Trimming took 6 bases from V and 5 from J; bases not matched to a gene: 7. Germline V CDR1 and CDR2: MNHEY, SMNVEV (reference sequence). The CDR3 is 15 amino acids. The CDR3 nucleotides are TGTGCCAGCAGGGAACAGGGGGCTAAGACCGGGGAGCTGTTTTTT. Translated, it gives CASREQGAKTGELFF.

The V call is TRBV5-8, the J call TRBJ1-2, with 10 bases that match TRBD1. With 3 bases clipped from V and 7 bases from J, the junction kept 15 bases outside the gene matches. The CDR3 spans 17 residues. From germline, CDR1 is SGHTS and CDR2 YDEGEE. In DNA form, the CDR3 reads TGTGCCAGCAGCTCTTCGGGACAGGGGCTTGTCTTTAGTGGCTACACCTTC. The encoded protein is CASSSSGQGLVFSGYTF.

This clone was picked up a small number of times. V usage is TRBV7-6 and J usage is TRBJ2-1; D not certain. Germline V lookup: CDR1 SGHVS, CDR2 FNYEAQ. Trimming pared 0 bases from V and 2 bases from J, leaving 8 bases between. The CDR3 runs to 15 residues. The CDR3: CASSLAGSAYNEQFF. The CDR3, as DNA: TGTGCCAGCAGCTTAGCTGGCAGCGCCTACAATGAGCAGTTCTTC. The full variable domain, in which reference TRBV7-6 and TRBJ2-1 provide the parts outside the CDR3, is GAGVSQSPRYKVTKRGQDVALRCDPISGHVSLYWYRQALGQGPEFLTYFNYEAQQDKSGLPNDRFSAERPEGSISTLTIQRTEQRDSAMYRCASSLAGSAYNEQFFGPGTRLTVL.

V gene TRBV27 combines with J gene TRBJ1-2; D is perhaps TRBD1 (6 bases). The CDR3 consists of 14 residues. In germline, CDR1 is MNHEY, CDR2 SMNVEV (reference sequence). V lost 4 bases, J lost 7 bases, and 16 bases lay in between. The CDR3 protein is CASSSPLDRSGYTF. CDR3 nucleotide sequence: TGTGCCAGCAGTTCACCACTCGACAGGAGTGGCTACACCTTC.

The chain joins TRBV7-2 to TRBJ2-2; weak D call: TRBD2 (6 bases). CDR3 length: 15 amino acids. V was clipped by 0 bases and J by 4 bases, with 9 bases between them. CDR1 and CDR2 from the germline V gene are SGHTA and FQGNSA. The CDR3: CASSLAAGSTGELFF. The CDR3 region has the DNA TGTGCCAGCAGCTTAGCGGCGGGGTCCACCGGGGAGCTGTTTTTT.

The chain recombines TRBV2 with TRBJ2-1, with D maybe TRBD2 (5 bases). This CDR3 spans 12 amino acids. The germline V gene has CDR1 SNHLY and CDR2 FYNNEI. V lost 6 bases to trimming and J lost 7 bases, with 10 bases between them. CDR3 protein: CASRELGNEQFF. CDR3 DNA sequence: TGTGCCAGCAGAGAACTAGGGAATGAGCAGTTCTTC.

The V and J genes are TRBV27 and TRBJ2-1, with D possibly matching TRBD2 (6 bases). With 3 bases removed from V and 2 bases from J, the gap between germline ends came to 14 bases. CDR1 is MNHEY, CDR2 SMNVEV, per germline (reference sequence). This CDR3 has 16 amino acids. This CDR3 reads CASSFSPGLPYNEQFF. In DNA form, the CDR3 reads TGTGCCAGCAGTTTCTCTCCGGGACTCCCCTACAATGAGCAGTTCTTC.

This clone was seen more than once but under ten times. This rearrangement joins TRBV9 to TRBJ2-1; D may be TRBD2 (6 bases). CDR3 length: 16 residues. Germline-derived CDR1 and CDR2 are SGDLS and YYNGEE. V lost 0 bases and J 4 bases, leaving 14 bases between the germline ends. CDR3: CASSVAVVADYNEQFF. The CDR3 DNA is TGTGCCAGCAGCGTAGCTGTAGTAGCGGATTACAATGAGCAGTTCTTC. Based on the CDR3 plus reference TRBV9 and TRBJ2-1, the full variable domain is DSGVTQTPKHLITATGQRVTLRCSPRSGDLSVYWYQQSLDQGLQFLIQYYNGEERAKGNILERFSAQQFPDLHSELNLSSLELGDSALYFCASSVAVVADYNEQFFGPGTRLTVL.

The chain combines TRBV5-1 with TRBJ2-3; the match to TRBD2 covers 9 bases. Germline CDR1 SGHRS, CDR2 YFSETQ. V lost 4 bases and J lost 1; bases outside the gene matches: 1. The CDR3 sequence is 14 residues long. The CDR3 is CASSLAGRTDTQYF. The CDR3 nucleotides read TGCGCCAGCAGCCTAGCGGGGCGCACAGATACGCAGTATTTT.

The V and J genes are TRBV7-9 and TRBJ1-5; D uncertain. There are 12 residues in the CDR3. Germline V gives CDR1 SEHNR, CDR2 FQNEAQ (reference sequence). The V end lost 3 bases, the J end lost 9 bases, and 9 bases lay between the germline ends. The CDR3, as DNA: TGTGCCAGCAGCTTCGTAGATGGGCCCCAGCATTTT. It yields the protein CASSFVDGPQHF.